This T cell receptor (beta chain) was recovered during a study of CD8+ T cells in alopecia areata. Findings and caveats of the study: A single nonresponder leaves the baseline CD8+ expansion link to response uncertain.

RNA extraction and reverse transcription yielded cDNA as sequencing template. Clones were sequenced by immunoSEQ multiplex PCR, and TCRdb holds only the in-frame ones, with some missing. The top ten clones hold roughly 2.6% of a sample with roughly 210,000 clones, approximately 45% of them seen once. On this clone itself: As yet, its antigen is unknown.

Germline-derived CDR1 and CDR2 are SGHDN and FVKESK. V lost 4 bases and J 5 bases, leaving 11 bases between the germline ends. There are 14 residues in the CDR3. As to treatment: oral pan-JAK inhibitor, 5-10 mg twice daily. PBMCs were stained for CD3, CD4 and CD8, and CD4+ and CD8+ T cells were sorted. The receptor was isolated from a human donor with alopecia areata. The sequencing here drew on CD4+ T cells sorted from blood, taken around week 37, from a patient treated with tofacitinib. The chain has TRBV14 and TRBJ2-2; D remains unclear. CDR3 sequence: CASSPKQATGELFF. DNA for the CDR3: TGTGCCAGCAGCCCAAAACAAGCTACCGGGGAGCTGTTTTTT. Using reference TRBV14 and TRBJ2-2 for the parts outside the CDR3, the full variable domain is EAGVTQFPSHSVIEKGQTVTLRCDPISGHDNLYWYRRVMGKEIKFLLHFVKESKQDESGMPNNRFLAERTGGTYSTLKVQPAELEDSGVYFCASSPKQATGELFFGEGSRLTVL.